This T cell receptor (beta chain) was observed in a study of cytomegalovirus exposure and HLA in healthy donors. Study-wide points: Sequencing artifact likely explains a cluster of highly shared sequence variants. When analyzed later, the rates of TCR association showed variation by HLA locus, with DRB1 the most and HLA-C the fewest. In a later analysis, TCR beta V- and J-gene trimming was associated with a missense DCLRE1C variant.

Primers: 60 Vbeta forward and 13 Jbeta reverse. Profiled with immunoSEQ multiplex PCR; TCRdb holds only in-frame clones, not every one. The repertoire holds some 220,000 clones, with 78% as singletons. Concerning this clone itself: Its antigen is undetermined.

CDR1 is PRHDT and CDR2 is FYEKMQ in the germline V gene (reference sequence). The CDR3 totals 18 residues. The TCR originated in a boy aged 5-17 years in good health and CMV-seronegative. This rearrangement joins TRBV13 to TRBJ2-5, with TRBD2 identical over 13 bases. The DNA end lines up better with TRBJ2-7; the J call may be wrong. Sequenced material: PBMCs. The CDR3 DNA follows: TGTGCCAGCAGCCCCCGTTCCGGACTAGCGGGAGTGAGGTACGAGCAGTACTTC. This encodes CASSPRSGLAGVRYEQYF.